The 2 T cell receptor beta chains given below trace back to one sample, sequenced in a study of T cells in Graves' hyperthyroidism and ophthalmopathy. Researchers took RNA transcripts and amplified the TCR beta CDR3 regions from them. TCR CDR3 regions were first amplified by RT-PCR with HTBI primers. One entry per CDR3 protein, called by TCRdb with MiXCR from the multiplex PCR reads. The sample comprises about 320,000 distinct CDR3 sequences, around 17% of which are singletons, and around a third rests with the top ten. Sequenced material: blood. The receptors were sampled from a man younger than 40 with Graves' hyperthyroidism.

This clonotype was counted between two and nine times. A much larger clone lies a single base off, so this may be a read error. This is likely a read error, given that the CDR3 carries no conserved phenylalanine or tryptophan at its end. J is TRBJ2-2 and V is TRBV12-3 or TRBV12-4; D unresolved. With 2 bases removed from V and 3 bases from J, the gap between germline ends came to 4 bases. The CDR3 contains 13 residues. CDR3 sequence (DNA): TGTGCCAGCAGTTTAACATACACCGGGGAGCTGTTTTAT. Translated: CASSLTYTGELFY.

This clonotype was seen repeatedly, ten times or more. The J gene is TRBJ1-1, the V gene TRBV6-2 or TRBV6-3; the D is unclear. The CDR3 sequence is 13 residues long. The V end lost 6 bases, the J end lost 11 bases, and 19 bases lay between the germline ends. CDR1 MNHEY and CDR2 SVGEGT come from the germline V gene. The CDR3 nucleotides are TGTGCCAGCAGCCCCCCCGGACCCCGAGAGGCTTTCTTT. It yields the protein CASSPPGPREAFF.